This TCR beta chain was identified in a study of blood T cell repertoires in COVID-19. Study context: Whether acute or convalescent, the COVID-19 samples came from the United States, Italy and Spain.

The ends were cut back, 4 bases at V and 6 bases at J, with 13 bases in the middle. The CDR3 totals 14 residues. Germline values: CDR1 MNHEY, CDR2 SVGAGI. Original data processing: Estimation of nucleated cell counts relied on the amplification of reference gene primers. TCRdb's copy holds only in-frame clones and misses some; the assay was immunoSEQ multiplex PCR. V and J calls and clone size are those listed in that table; D and trimming were worked out from the DNA. The repertoire holds tens of thousands of clones, with roughly four fifths as singletons. Sequences were obtained from peripheral blood. This chain joins TRBV6-5 and TRBJ1-5, with D possibly matching TRBD1 (6 bases). This receptor was obtained from a man over 45 with active or convalescent COVID-19. This CDR3 reads CASSSYRAGQPQHF. The CDR3 DNA reads as TGTGCCAGCAGTTCCTACAGGGCGGGTCAGCCCCAGCATTTT.